Described below is a single T cell receptor (beta chain) sequence and its context. Other DNA sequences within the sample encode an identical CDR3. In the authors' methods: It was from reference gene primer amplification that nucleated cell counts were estimated. The protocol was immunoSEQ multiplex PCR, while the TCRdb copy is restricted to in-frame clones and leaves out a portion. That table is the source of V, J and clone size, and D and trimming were worked out from the DNA. Found here are around 200,000 clones, roughly 87% of them singletons; the top ten hold about 1.9%. This specimen comes from a study of blood T cell repertoires in COVID-19. Study context: Acute-phase and convalescent COVID-19 samples originated in the United States, Italy and Spain. PBMCs, B-cell-depleted T cells, or T cells were the source of the cDNA or gDNA that made up the material.

The sequence was obtained from a man aged 40-49 years with active or convalescent COVID-19. Sequencing was done on a sample of peripheral blood.

CDR3 region: CSARGGYGYTF. CDR3 nucleotides: TGCAGTGCCCGGGGGGGCTATGGCTACACCTTC. The chain recombines TRBV20-1 with TRBJ1-2; D might be TRBD1 (5 bases). The CDR3 loop spans 11 amino acids. Germline values: CDR1 DFQATT, CDR2 SNEGSKA (reference sequence). V was trimmed by 6 bases and J by 4 bases, leaving 9 bases between them.